The 15 T cell receptor beta chains in this list originate from one sample, sequenced in a study of metastatic and nonmetastatic thyroid tumors. Patients had received no treatment of any kind before thyroid surgery. TCRdb reprocessed the PCR reads using MiXCR. The top ten clones hold 10% of a sample with some 18,000 clones, 34% of them seen once. The source material was tumor tissue. Receptors were obtained from a male donor with papillary thyroid cancer or a benign thyroid nodule (not recorded which). Some clones in this sample may be carry-over from other donors' samples.

In this sample, this clone is medium-sized. The CDR3 nucleotides read TGCGCCAGCAGCTCCCAGACTAGCACAGATACGCAGTATTTT. It translates to CASSSQTSTDTQYF. V gene TRBV5-1 combines with J gene TRBJ2-3, with unresolved D. The V end lost 3 bases, the J end lost 0 bases, and 8 bases lay between the germline ends. Germline-derived CDR1 and CDR2 are SGHRS and YFSETQ. This CDR3 region has 14 residues. Full variable domain (remainder filled in from reference TRBV5-1 and TRBJ2-3): KAGVTQTPRYLIKTRGQQVTLSCSPISGHRSVSWYQQTPGQGLQFLFEYFSETQRNKGNFPGRFSGRQFSNSRSEMNVSTLELGDSALYLCASSSQTSTDTQYFGPGTRLTVL.

Comment on this clone: A much larger clonotype is one base distant, so this may be a read error. The gene calls are TRBV12-3 or TRBV12-4 and TRBJ2-3; D is undetermined. The V and J ends lost 8 bases and 4 bases respectively, with 4 bases between them. This CDR3 spans 10 amino acids. The CDR3 coding sequence is TGTGCCAGCGGGTCAGATACGCAGTATTTT. Translating it yields CASGSDTQYF.

V gene TRBV4-2 combines with J gene TRBJ2-1; 13 positions agree with TRBD2. Germline CDR1 and CDR2: LGHNA and YNFKEQ. The junction had 3 bases not matched to a gene; V was cut back by 1 base and J by 3 bases. The CDR3 has 17 residues. CDR3 sequence reads: CASSQARTSGGYNEQFF. CDR3 coding DNA: TGTGCCAGCAGCCAAGCCAGGACTAGCGGGGGCTACAATGAGCAGTTCTTC.

This clone has ten or more counts. The chain is built from TRBV5-1 and TRBJ1-2; D call uncertain. Germline assignment: CDR1 SGHRS and CDR2 YFSETQ. Trimming stripped 0 bases from V and 8 bases from J, with 11 bases between. The CDR3 has 13 amino acids. The CDR3 loop is CASSLEGSRGYTF. The CDR3 coding sequence is TGCGCCAGCAGCTTGGAGGGCAGCCGGGGCTACACCTTC.

This clone showed up just once. The J gene is TRBJ2-2, the V gene TRBV7-3, with TRBD2 matching over 7 bases. The CDR3 contains 15 residues. From germline, CDR1 is SGHTA and CDR2 FQGTGA. V lost 5 bases to trimming and J lost 6 bases; unmatched junction nucleotides: 9. Here the CDR3 DNA reads TGTGCCAGCAGCCCAGTTGGTGCGGGGGCCGGGGAGCTGTTTTTT. Its translation: CASSPVGAGAGELFF.

This clone has more than one count but fewer than ten. The gene calls are TRBV6-2 or TRBV6-3 and TRBJ1-6; 11 bases are a match to TRBD1. CDR3 size: 14 residues. V lost 2 bases to trimming and J lost 9 bases; unmatched junction nucleotides: 0. Germline values: CDR1 MNHEY, CDR2 SVGEGT. The CDR3 nucleotides read TGTGCCAGCAGTTACGGACAGGGGGCTTCACCCCTCCACTTT. This codes for CASSYGQGASPLHF.

The V gene is TRBV4-2, the J gene TRBJ2-7; 16 nucleotides align to TRBD2. Germline assignment: CDR1 LGHNA and CDR2 YNFKEQ. V was pared by 5 bases and J by 7 bases, with 20 bases of the junction left unmatched. This CDR3 has 20 amino acids. The CDR3 nucleotides are TGTGCCAGCAGCAAATACAGGGGGCAAAGGGGACTAGCGGGAGGGAGGGAGCAGTACTTC. Residues: CASSKYRGQRGLAGGREQYF.

A note on this clone: The CDR3 does not close with the conserved phenylalanine or tryptophan, likely indicating a read error. This chain connects TRBV19 to TRBJ2-3, with TRBD1 matching over 7 bases. Germline CDR1 is LNHDA and CDR2 is SQIVND (reference sequence). The CDR3 totals 16 residues. CDR3 bases: TGTGCCAGAAGTATTCCTGTGACAGGGATCACAGATACGCAGTATGTT. Translating gives CARSIPVTGITDTQYV.

With regard to this clone: Possible read error: a much larger clone is one base away. The gene calls are TRBV15 and TRBJ2-5, with D maybe TRBD2 (6 bases). The CDR3 is made up of 15 amino acids. Trimming pared 5 bases from V and 3 bases from J, leaving 16 bases between. CDR1 and CDR2 from the germline V gene are LNHNV and YYDKDF (reference sequence). CDR3 sequence: CATSPWRGGKETQYF. The CDR3 DNA sequence: TGTGCCACCAGCCCGTGGCGGGGCGGGAAAGAGACCCAGTACTTC.

The V call is TRBV5-1, the J call TRBJ2-5; D might be TRBD1 or TRBD2, each matching 5 bases. Per the germline V gene, CDR1 is SGHRS and CDR2 is YFSETQ. V lost 4 bases and J 4 bases, leaving 14 bases between the germline ends. The CDR3 sequence is 14 residues long. The chain's CDR3 is CASSQWGFRETQYF. CDR3 in DNA: TGCGCCAGCAGCCAATGGGGGTTTAGAGAGACCCAGTACTTC.

V gene TRBV9 combines with J gene TRBJ1-1, with 7 nucleotides matching TRBD1. The CDR3 is 15 amino acids. With V trimmed by 6 bases and J by 6 bases, 14 bases remained unmatched. Looked up from germline, CDR1 is SGDLS and CDR2 is YYNGEE. For the CDR3, the DNA is TGTGCCAGCACCAGGGGGAGGGGTTCGGGATCTGAAGCTTTCTTT. Translation: CASTRGRGSGSEAFF.

Concerning this clone: Likely a read error: the CDR3 ends without its conserved phenylalanine or tryptophan. The V and J genes are TRBV2 and TRBJ1-6, with TRBD1 as a possible D gene (5 bases). Germline loops: CDR1 SNHLY, CDR2 FYNNEI. The V end was cut by 2 bases, the J end by 7 bases, with 6 bases between. The CDR3 has 13 amino acids. The CDR3 coding sequence is TGTGCCAGCAGTGAAAGGGACAATTCACCCCTCCACTTA. Its protein product is CASSERDNSPLHL.

This clone came up many times. The chain employs TRBV2 and TRBJ1-2; D is possibly TRBD1 (5 bases). Germline values: CDR1 SNHLY, CDR2 FYNNEI. Trimming stripped 2 bases from V and 4 bases from J, with 14 bases between. There are 15 residues in the CDR3. Here the CDR3 DNA reads TGTGCCAGCAGTGAAAACTTGGACACGTTCTATGGCTACACCTTC. Encoded protein: CASSENLDTFYGYTF.

The chain has TRBV6-2 or TRBV6-3 and TRBJ2-7; 8 bases align to TRBD1. The CDR3 extends over 19 amino acids. Trimming at V came to 7 bases and at J to 3 bases, leaving 23 bases not matched to a gene. Germline-derived CDR1 and CDR2 are MNHEY and SVGEGT. The CDR3 DNA sequence: TGTGCCAGCATCCCCCGTCAGGGGGCGTCAGTAGTAGTTGTCTACGAGCAGTACTTC. It translates to CASIPRQGASVVVVYEQYF.

Points on this clone: At one end the junction does not follow the germline gene, possibly because of a read error. This chain connects TRBV4-1 to TRBJ2-7, with TRBD1 as a possible D gene (5 bases). This CDR3 has 15 amino acids. CDR1 is MGHRA, CDR2 YSYEKL, per germline. CDR3 region: CSSCIRRGAQYEQYF. The CDR3 nucleotides read TGCTCCAGCTGTATCCGAAGGGGCGCGCAGTACGAGCAGTACTTC.